This T cell receptor beta chain was obtained from a study of Ad26.COV2.S vaccination and SARS-CoV-2 variants. Broader study findings: Vaccine and placebo recipients had comparable breadth of non-spike TCRs.

About this clone itself: Its antigen is still unknown.

Germline CDR1 is SGHNT and CDR2 is YYREEE (reference sequence). The CDR3 consists of 12 residues. V shed 4 bases and J 8 bases; nucleotides not matched to a gene: 3. Using immunoSEQ multiplex PCR, the repertoire was profiled, and TCRdb retains in-frame clones only, with some absent. Of roughly 400,000 clones listed, 89% are singletons. Noted treatment: about 20 received Ad26.COV2.S at low or high dose, single or two shots; 5 received placebo; per-sample allocation not given. Samples came from day 63 after the first vaccine or placebo injection. The sequences come from peripheral blood, collected in a trial of Ad26.COV2.S vaccine versus placebo. The V and J genes are TRBV5-4 and TRBJ2-1, with 7 positions matching TRBD1. This sequence originates from a person aged 18 to 59 who received the Ad26.COV2.S COVID-19 vaccine or a placebo. The CDR3 DNA reads as TGTGCCAGCAGCCTCAGGGGGTATGAGCAGTTCTTC. Amino acid sequence: CASSLRGYEQFF.